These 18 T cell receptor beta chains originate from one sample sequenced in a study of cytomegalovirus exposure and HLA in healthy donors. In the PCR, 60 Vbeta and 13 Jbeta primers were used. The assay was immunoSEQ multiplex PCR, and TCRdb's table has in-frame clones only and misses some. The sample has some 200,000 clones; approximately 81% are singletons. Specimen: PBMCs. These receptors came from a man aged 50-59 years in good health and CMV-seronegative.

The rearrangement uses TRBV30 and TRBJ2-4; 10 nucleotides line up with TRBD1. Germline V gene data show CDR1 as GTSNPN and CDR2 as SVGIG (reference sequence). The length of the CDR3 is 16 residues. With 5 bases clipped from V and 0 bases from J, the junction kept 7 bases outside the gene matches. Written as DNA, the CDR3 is TGTGCCTGGGCCGGGACAGGGGTCTTAGCCAAAAACATTCAGTACTTC. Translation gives CAWAGTGVLAKNIQYF. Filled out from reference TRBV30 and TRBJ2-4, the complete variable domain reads SQTIHQWPATLVQPVGSPLSLECTVEGTSNPNLYWYRQAAGRGLQLLFYSVGIGQISSEVPQNLSASRPQDRQFILSSKKLLLSDSGFYLCAWAGTGVLAKNIQYFGAGTRLSVL.

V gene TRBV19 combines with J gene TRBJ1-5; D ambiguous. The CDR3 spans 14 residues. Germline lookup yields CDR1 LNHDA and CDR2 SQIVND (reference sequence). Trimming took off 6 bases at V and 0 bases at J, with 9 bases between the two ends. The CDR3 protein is CASRFLSSNQPQHF. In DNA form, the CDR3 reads TGTGCCAGTAGGTTCCTGTCTAGCAATCAGCCCCAGCATTTT.

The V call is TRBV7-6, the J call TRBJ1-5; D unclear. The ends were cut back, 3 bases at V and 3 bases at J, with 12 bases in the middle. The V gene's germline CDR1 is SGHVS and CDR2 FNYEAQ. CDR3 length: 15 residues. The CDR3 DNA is TGTGCCAGCAGCTTGGGCGCCAGTACCAATCAGCCCCAGCATTTT. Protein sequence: CASSLGASTNQPQHF.

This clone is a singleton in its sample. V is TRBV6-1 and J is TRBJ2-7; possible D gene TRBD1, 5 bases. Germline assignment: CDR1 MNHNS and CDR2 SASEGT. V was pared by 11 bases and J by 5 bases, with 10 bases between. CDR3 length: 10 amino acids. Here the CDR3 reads CALLGDEQYF. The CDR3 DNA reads TGTGCCCTCCTAGGGGACGAGCAGTACTTC.

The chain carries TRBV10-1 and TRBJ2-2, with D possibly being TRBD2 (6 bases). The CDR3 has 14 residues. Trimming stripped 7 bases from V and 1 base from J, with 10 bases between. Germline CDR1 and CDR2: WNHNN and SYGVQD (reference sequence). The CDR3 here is CASTPGLNTGELFF. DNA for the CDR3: TGCGCCAGCACCCCGGGACTGAACACCGGGGAGCTGTTTTTT.

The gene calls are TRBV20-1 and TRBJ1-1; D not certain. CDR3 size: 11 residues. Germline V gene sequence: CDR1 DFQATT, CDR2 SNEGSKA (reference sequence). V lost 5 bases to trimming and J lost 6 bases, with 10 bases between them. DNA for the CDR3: TGCAGTGCTCCGGAGGGCCCTGAAGCTTTCTTT. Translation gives CSAPEGPEAFF.

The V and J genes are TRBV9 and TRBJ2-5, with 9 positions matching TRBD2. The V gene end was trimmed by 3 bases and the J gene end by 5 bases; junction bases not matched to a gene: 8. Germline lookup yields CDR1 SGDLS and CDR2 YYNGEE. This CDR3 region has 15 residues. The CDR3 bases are TGTGCCAGCAGCGAATCTAGCGGGGACCGGGAGACCCAGTACTTC. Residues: CASSESSGDRETQYF. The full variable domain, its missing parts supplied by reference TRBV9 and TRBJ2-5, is DSGVTQTPKHLITATGQRVTLRCSPRSGDLSVYWYQQSLDQGLQFLIQYYNGEERAKGNILERFSAQQFPDLHSELNLSSLELGDSALYFCASSESSGDRETQYFGPGTRLLVL.

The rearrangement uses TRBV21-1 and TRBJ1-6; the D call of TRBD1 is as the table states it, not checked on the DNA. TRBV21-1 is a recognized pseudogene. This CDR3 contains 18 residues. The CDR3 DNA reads TGTGCCAGCAGCAAAGAGGCGGAGACAGGGTCGATAGGTTCACCCCTCCACTTT. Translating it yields CASSKEAETGSIGSPLHF.

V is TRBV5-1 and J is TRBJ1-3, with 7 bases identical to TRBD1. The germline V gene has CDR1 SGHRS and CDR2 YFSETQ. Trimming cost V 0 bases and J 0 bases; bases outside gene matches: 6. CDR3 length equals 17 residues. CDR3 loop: CASSLGQGGTSGNTIYF. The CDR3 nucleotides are TGCGCCAGCAGCTTGGGACAGGGTGGAACCTCTGGAAACACCATATATTTT.

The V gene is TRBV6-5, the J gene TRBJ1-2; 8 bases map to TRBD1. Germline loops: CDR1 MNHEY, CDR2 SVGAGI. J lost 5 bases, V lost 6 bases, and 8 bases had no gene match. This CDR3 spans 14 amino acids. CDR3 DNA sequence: TGTGCCAGCAGACGGACAGGGCCAGCTTATGGCTACACCTTC. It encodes CASRRTGPAYGYTF.

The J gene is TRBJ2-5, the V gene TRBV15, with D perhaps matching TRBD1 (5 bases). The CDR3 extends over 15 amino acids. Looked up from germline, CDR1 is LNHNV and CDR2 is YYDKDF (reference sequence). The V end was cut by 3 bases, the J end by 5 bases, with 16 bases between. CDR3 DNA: TGTGCCACCAGCAGGGCGACAGACCACGGCGAGACCCAGTACTTC. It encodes CATSRATDHGETQYF.

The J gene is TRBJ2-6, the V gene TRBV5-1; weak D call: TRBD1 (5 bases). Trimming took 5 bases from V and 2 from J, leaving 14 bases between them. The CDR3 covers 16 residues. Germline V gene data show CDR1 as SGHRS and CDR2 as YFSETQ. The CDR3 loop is CASSPNPGTGANVLTF. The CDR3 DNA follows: TGCGCCAGCAGTCCAAATCCAGGGACTGGGGCCAACGTCCTGACTTTC.

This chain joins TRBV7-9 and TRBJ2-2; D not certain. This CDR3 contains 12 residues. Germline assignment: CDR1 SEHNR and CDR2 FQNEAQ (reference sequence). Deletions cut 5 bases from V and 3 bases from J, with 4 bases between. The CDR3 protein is CASSLDTGELFF. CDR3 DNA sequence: TGTGCCAGCAGCCTTGACACCGGGGAGCTGTTTTTT. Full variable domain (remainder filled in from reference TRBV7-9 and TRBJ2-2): DTGVSQNPRHKITKRGQNVTFRCDPISEHNRLYWYRQTLGQGPEFLTYFQNEAQLEKSRLLSDRFSAERPKGSFSTLEIQRTEQGDSAMYLCASSLDTGELFFGEGSRLTVL.

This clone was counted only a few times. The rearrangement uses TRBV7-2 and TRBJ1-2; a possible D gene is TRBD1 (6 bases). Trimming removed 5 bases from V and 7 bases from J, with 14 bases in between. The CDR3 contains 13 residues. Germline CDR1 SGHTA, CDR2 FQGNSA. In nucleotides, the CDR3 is TGTGCCAGCAGCCAGGCGGACAGTGGTGGCTACACCTTC. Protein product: CASSQADSGGYTF.

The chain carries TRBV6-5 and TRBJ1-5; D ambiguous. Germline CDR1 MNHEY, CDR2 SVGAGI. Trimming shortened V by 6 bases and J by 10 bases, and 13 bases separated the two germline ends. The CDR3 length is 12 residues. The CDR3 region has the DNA TGTGCCAGCAGCTCTAATGATATCCCCCAGCATTTT. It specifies CASSSNDIPQHF.

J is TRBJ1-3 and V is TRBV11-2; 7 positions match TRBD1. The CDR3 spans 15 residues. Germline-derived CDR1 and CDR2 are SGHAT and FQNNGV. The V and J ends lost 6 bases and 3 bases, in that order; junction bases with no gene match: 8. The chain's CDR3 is CASRLSGTVGNTIYF. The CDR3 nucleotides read TGTGCCAGCAGGTTATCCGGGACAGTTGGAAACACCATATATTTT.

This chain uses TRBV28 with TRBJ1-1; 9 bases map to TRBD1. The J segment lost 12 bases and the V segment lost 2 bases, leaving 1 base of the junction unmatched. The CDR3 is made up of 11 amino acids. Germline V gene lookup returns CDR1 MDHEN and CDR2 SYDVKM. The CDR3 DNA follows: TGTGCCAGCAGTTTAGACAGGGGGACTTTCTTT. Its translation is CASSLDRGTFF.

The CDR3 protein is CASSYSGQGSTEAFF. The CDR3 DNA reads TGTGCCAGCAGTTACTCCGGACAGGGTAGCACTGAAGCTTTCTTT. The J gene is TRBJ1-1, the V gene TRBV6-5; TRBD1 matches 8 bases. CDR3 length: 15 amino acids. Germline-derived CDR1 and CDR2 are MNHEY and SVGAGI. J was trimmed by 4 bases and V by 0 bases; bases with no gene match: 4.